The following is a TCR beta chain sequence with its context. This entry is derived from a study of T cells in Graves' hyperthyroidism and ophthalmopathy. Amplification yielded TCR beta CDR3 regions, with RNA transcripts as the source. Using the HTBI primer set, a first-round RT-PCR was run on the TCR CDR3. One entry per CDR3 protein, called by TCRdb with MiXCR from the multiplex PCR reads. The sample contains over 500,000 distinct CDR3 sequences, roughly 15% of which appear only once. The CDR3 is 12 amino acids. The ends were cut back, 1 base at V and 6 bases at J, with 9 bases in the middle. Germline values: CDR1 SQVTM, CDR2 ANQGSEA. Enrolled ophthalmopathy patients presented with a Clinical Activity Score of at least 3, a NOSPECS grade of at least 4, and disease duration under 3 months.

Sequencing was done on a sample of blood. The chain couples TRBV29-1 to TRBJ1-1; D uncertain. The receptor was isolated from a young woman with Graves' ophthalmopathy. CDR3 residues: CSVEGLDAEAFF. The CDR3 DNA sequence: TGCAGCGTTGAAGGCCTGGACGCTGAAGCTTTCTTT.